This TCR beta chain emerged from a study of T cell responses to AZD1222 COVID-19 vaccine. Notes on the study in general: White British ancestry dominated among donors, who included more females, and clonal diversity was possibly underestimated.

This table comes from immunoSEQ multiplex PCR, and its TCRdb copy is limited to in-frame clones, with some not included. The sample has about 130,000 clones, about nine tenths seen once; the top ten hold roughly a tenth. In the case of this clone: Its specificity is not known.

Germline V gives CDR1 SGHRS, CDR2 YFSETQ. The length of the CDR3 is 18 residues. V trimming: 4 bases; J trimming: 0 bases; junction bases outside the gene matches: 11. The sample consisted of peripheral blood, taken 28 days after the second AZD1222 dose. This chain uses TRBV5-1 with TRBJ1-5, with 9 bases fitting TRBD1. This TCR was recovered from an adult who received the AZD1222 COVID-19 vaccine. CDR3 DNA sequence: TGCGCCAGCAGCCCCACAGGGGGCCCGGTCGGTAGCAATCAGCCCCAGCATTTT. As protein: CASSPTGGPVGSNQPQHF.